The sequence of this T cell receptor beta chain was determined in a study of immune cell composition in non-small cell lung cancer. Germline CDR1 is WSHSY and CDR2 is SAAADI. Trimming removed 0 bases from V and 4 bases from J, with 13 bases in between. This CDR3 contains 15 residues. Normal lung sampling was at least 3 cm from the tumour, as distant as possible. Clones were read by immunoSEQ multiplex PCR, and TCRdb kept only the in-frame ones, dropping some. The data hold 3,000 to 4,000 clones, with around 74% observed a single time. The chain couples TRBV10-2 to TRBJ2-7, with D perhaps matching TRBD1 (6 bases). Material: non-adjacent lung tissue. The receptor was derived from a human donor with non-small cell lung cancer. The CDR3, as DNA: TGCGCCAGCAGTGAGTCAGCAGGGGCGCGTTACGAGCAGTACTTC. Translation: CASSESAGARYEQYF.